These 17 T cell receptor beta chains were all obtained from the same sample, sequenced in a study of technical replicates of blood from several donors. Data came from immunoSEQ multiplex PCR; TCRdb stores just in-frame clones and leaves some out. In the table there are 80,000 or so clones, 95% to 98% of which are singletons. Specimen: T cells isolated from PBMCs. The origin of the receptors is a human donor in good health.

This sequence joins TRBV13 and TRBJ1-1; D remains unclear. Looked up from germline, CDR1 is PRHDT and CDR2 is FYEKMQ (reference sequence). This CDR3 is built from 14 residues. Trimming pared 1 base from V and 1 base from J, leaving 7 bases between. This CDR3 reads CASSLDFTNTEAFF. As DNA, the CDR3 is TGTGCCAGCAGCTTAGACTTCACGAACACTGAAGCTTTCTTT.

This rearrangement joins TRBV5-1 to TRBJ1-1, with D possibly TRBD1 on 6 matching bases. Trimming shortened V by 8 bases and J by 0 bases, and 20 bases separated the two germline ends. Germline CDR1 is SGHRS and CDR2 is YFSETQ. This CDR3 is built from 16 residues. As DNA, the CDR3 is TGCGCCAGTAATAGGGGGGGAATCGGGTTGAACACTGAAGCTTTCTTT. Amino acids: CASNRGGIGLNTEAFF.

The rearrangement uses TRBV7-9 and TRBJ2-7; D gene uncertain. The V and J ends lost 8 bases and 13 bases respectively, with 12 bases between them. CDR1 and CDR2 (germline): SEHNR, FQNEAQ (reference sequence). The CDR3 runs 9 residues. In nucleotides, the CDR3 is TGTGCCAGCCAAACAGCCCCCTACTTC. It is translated as CASQTAPYF.

V and J are TRBV6-1 and TRBJ2-7, with 8 nucleotides matching TRBD2. With 6 bases clipped from V and 2 bases from J, the junction kept 9 bases outside the gene matches. The germline gives CDR1 MNHNS, CDR2 SASEGT. This CDR3 is built from 15 residues. The DNA of the CDR3 is TGTGCCAGCAGCAAAACTAGCGGAAGACCCTACGAGCAGTACTTC. Residues: CASSKTSGRPYEQYF.

The rearrangement joins TRBV28 to TRBJ1-2; D not certain. In germline, CDR1 is MDHEN, CDR2 SYDVKM. V was cut by 1 base and J by 2 bases, with 14 bases left in between. This CDR3 comprises 16 residues. In DNA form, the CDR3 reads TGTGCCAGCAGTTTATTTAGGCGGGGAGGCAACTATGGCTACACCTTC. The encoded protein is CASSLFRRGGNYGYTF.

This clone appeared a single time. V is TRBV27 and J is TRBJ1-1, with 9 bases lining up with TRBD1. CDR1 MNHEY and CDR2 SMNVEV come from the germline V gene (reference sequence). The CDR3 has 16 residues. V dropped 1 base and J dropped 4; count of bases not matched to a gene: 7. As DNA, the CDR3 is TGTGCCAGCAGTTTATTAGGGACAGGGAGAAGCACTGAAGCTTTCTTT. As protein: CASSLLGTGRSTEAFF.

This clone was observed once. The gene calls are TRBV5-1 and TRBJ2-1; 9 positions agree with TRBD2. Germline lookup yields CDR1 SGHRS and CDR2 YFSETQ. The CDR3 contains 15 residues. Losses at the gene ends were 5 bases for V and 2 bases for J; bases not matched to a gene: 5. The CDR3 here is CASRSGGGAYNEQFF. The CDR3 nucleotides read TGCGCCAGCAGGTCGGGCGGGGGGGCCTACAATGAGCAGTTCTTC.

The J gene is TRBJ2-7, the V gene TRBV14; TRBD1 might be the D (5 bases). The CDR3 runs 14 residues. Trimming took 1 base from V and 3 from J, leaving 10 bases between them. Germline CDR1 SGHDN, CDR2 FVKESK. The CDR3 DNA reads TGTGCCAGCAGCCAAGGGGCCAGGGTCTACGAGCAGTACTTC. Protein: CASSQGARVYEQYF.

The chain recombines TRBV9 with TRBJ1-2; 7 positions match TRBD1. Trimming at V came to 3 bases and at J to 0 bases, leaving 11 bases not matched to a gene. The CDR3 has 17 residues. CDR1 SGDLS and CDR2 YYNGEE come from the germline V gene. The CDR3 region has the DNA TGTGCCAGCAGCGCCCCTCCGGGGACAGTAGCTAACTATGGCTACACCTTC. This sequence encodes CASSAPPGTVANYGYTF.

As DNA, the CDR3 is TGTGCCAGCAGCTTGGCCCCGATAGCGGGAGGGGAGACCCAGTACTTC. This translates into CASSLAPIAGGETQYF. The chain has TRBV5-4 and TRBJ2-5; TRBD2 agrees at 11 bases. CDR3 length: 16 amino acids. Germline V gene sequence: CDR1 SGHNT, CDR2 YYREEE (reference sequence). The junction had 6 bases not matched to a gene; V was cut back by 0 bases and J by 5 bases. The full variable domain, completed using reference TRBV5-4 and TRBJ2-5, is ETGVTQSPTHLIKTRGQQVTLRCSSQSGHNTVSWYQQALGQGPQFIFQYYREEENGRGNFPPRFSGLQFPNYSSELNVNALELDDSALYLCASSLAPIAGGETQYFGPGTRLLVL.

The chain employs TRBV19 and TRBJ1-1, with TRBD1 as a possible D gene (5 bases). The CDR3 is 17 residues long. CDR1 is LNHDA, CDR2 SQIVND, per germline (reference sequence). V lost 8 bases, J lost 2 bases, and 24 bases lay in between. In nucleotides, the CDR3 is TGTGCCAGTGACTCGGGCAGGGCGATGCTGTTAAACACTGAAGCTTTCTTT. The encoded protein is CASDSGRAMLLNTEAFF. The full variable domain, with the rest looked up from reference TRBV19 and TRBJ1-1, is DGGITQSPKYLFRKEGQNVTLSCEQNLNHDAMYWYRQDPGQGLRLIYYSQIVNDFQKGDIAEGYSVSREKKESFPLTVTSAQKNPTAFYLCASDSGRAMLLNTEAFFGQGTRLTVV.

The chain has TRBV2 and TRBJ1-5, with 10 bases that match TRBD1. V lost 8 bases and J lost 4; bases outside the gene matches: 8. CDR3 length: 15 amino acids. The germline CDR1 and CDR2 sequences are SNHLY and FYNNEI. This chain's CDR3 is CASAGTGVRNQPQHF. The CDR3 DNA is TGTGCCAGCGCCGGGACAGGGGTGCGGAATCAGCCCCAGCATTTT.

The chain has TRBV4-1 and TRBJ1-4; D call uncertain. The V end was cut by 3 bases, the J end by 8 bases, with 19 bases between. Germline V gene lookup returns CDR1 MGHRA and CDR2 YSYEKL. The CDR3 is 16 amino acids. CDR3 loop: CASSQATGLNLEKLFF. The CDR3 DNA is TGCGCCAGCAGCCAGGCTACCGGACTTAATCTAGAAAAACTGTTTTTT.

The chain is built from TRBV11-2 and TRBJ1-1; a possible D gene is TRBD1 (6 bases). The V end lost 5 bases, the J end lost 5 bases, and 21 bases lay between the germline ends. The CDR3 loop spans 16 amino acids. Germline-derived CDR1 and CDR2 are SGHAT and FQNNGV. Here the CDR3 reads CASSPPFQGRWTEAFF. DNA for the CDR3: TGTGCCAGCAGCCCCCCATTTCAGGGGAGATGGACTGAAGCTTTCTTT.

The V call is TRBV5-6, the J call TRBJ1-5, with D uncertain. The length of the CDR3 is 19 residues. V was shortened by 1 base and J by 3 bases, with 23 bases between the two germline ends. Germline assignment: CDR1 SGHDT and CDR2 YYEEEE. For the CDR3, the DNA is TGTGCCAGCAGCTTGTTTTATCGGGTAGGATCATCGCCCAATCAGCCCCAGCATTTT. It codes for CASSLFYRVGSSPNQPQHF.

The rearrangement links TRBV27 to TRBJ1-1, with 7 nucleotides matching TRBD1. Germline trimming cut 0 bases from V and 1 base from J; bases unmatched to any gene: 2. Germline V gene sequence: CDR1 MNHEY, CDR2 SMNVEV (reference sequence). This CDR3 comprises 15 residues. DNA of the CDR3: TGTGCCAGCAGTTTATCTGGGACAGCGAACACTGAAGCTTTCTTT. This translates into CASSLSGTANTEAFF.

This CDR3 reads CASSQVSYQAFF. In DNA, the CDR3 is TGTGCCAGCAGCCAAGTTTCCTACCAAGCTTTCTTT. The gene calls are TRBV14 and TRBJ1-1; D is unresolved. Trimming took off 1 base at V and 9 bases at J, with 9 bases between the two ends. This CDR3 has 12 residues. CDR1 SGHDN and CDR2 FVKESK come from the germline V gene.